This T cell receptor beta chain was found in a study of cytomegalovirus exposure and HLA in healthy donors (dated by TCRdb to the late 2010s). Broadly, across the study: In an earlier analysis of approximately 500 of the donors, around 290 Gb of sequence data and approximately 120 million unique TCR beta sequences from roughly 190 million T cells were reported. Roughly 300 gigabases of sequencing data and approximately 85 million unique TCR sequences were included in an early release covering 550 to 800 HLA-typed donors. Of the roughly 400 genotyped donors, approximately 80% fell in the genetic ancestry cluster associated with self-reported Caucasian donors. The study aimed to test whether cataloging public T cell receptors could reveal signatures of past pathogen exposure. The study profiled the T cell repertoires of 500 to 800 subjects by immunosequencing and related them to cytomegalovirus serostatus. Besides the first cohort of more than 650 subjects, a separate validation cohort made up of roughly 120 different subjects was used. To predict cytomegalovirus infection status, the study brought together high-throughput TCR immunosequencing, statistical association of individual TCRs with disease status, and machine learning. A later analysis re-analyzed previously published TCR beta repertoires from 600 to 850 donors and added high-resolution HLA genotyping to study TCR occurrence patterns. Rather than using new phenotypic data, the later analysis identified candidate immune exposures from TCR beta sequences and from how often those sequences occurred across donors. An earlier analysis of around 580 of the donors used high-throughput TCR beta sequencing to judge whether each TCR beta V gene segment behaved as functional or pseudogenic. Donor age, sex, ethnicity and CMV serostatus were compiled alongside the repertoire data. Genome-wide SNP genotypes for about 65% of the 666 donors were used in a later genetic analysis, which treated that subset as a discovery cohort. All discovery cohort repertoires had been generated using a single sequencing platform. Class I and class II HLA loci were covered by the typing at four-digit resolution. Typing coverage varied by locus: roughly 629-630 donors for A, B, C, DRB1 and DQB1; roughly 500 for DQA1; 600 to 610 for DPA1; 400 to 480 for DPB1. Because of strong linkage in the cohort, a few DR-DQ haplotypes were treated as single units for association and clustering. Among almost 400 genotyped donors of the cohort, an average of 235,054 unique TCR beta nucleotide sequences were sequenced per donor, roughly 18% of them non-productive. The research as a whole found: A later analysis reported that several top co-occurrence clusters appeared linked to parvovirus B19, influenza, CMV and Epstein-Barr virus. The study listed 150 to 200 TCR beta chains as associated with cytomegalovirus. A later genetic analysis reported fewer N-insertions in productive TCRs among donors in an Asian-associated ancestry cluster than the 666-donor mean. While some public TCRs were present in many individuals, most TCR sequences turned up only very rarely across donors. In a later analysis, over 15,000 TCR beta sequences were associated with specific HLA alleles at a false discovery rate of 0.05. A few of the identified cytomegalovirus-associated TCR beta chains were confirmed in vitro to be specific for cytomegalovirus antigens. The authors suggested that the approach could potentially be generalized to other disease states and immunological phenotypes. Immune exposure information for the cohort was limited to CMV serostatus. Because the 87-base-pair reads could not distinguish some IMGT-functional V segments, including TRBV6-2 and TRBV6-3, those segments were excluded. This cohort had only TCR beta chains sequenced, and the lack of alpha or paired-chain data limited which features could be detected. According to a later analysis, most CMV-associated TCR beta chains appeared to be HLA-restricted, and the HLA associations seemed to be driven largely by CMV exposure. The classifier was reported to diagnose cytomegalovirus status with high specificity and sensitivity in both the original cohort and the validation cohort. A later genetic analysis associated a missense DCLRE1C variant with V-gene and J-gene trimming of TCR beta chains, and an independent cohort replicated the association. A further reported finding was that TCR beta sequences accurately predicted the HLA-A and HLA-B alleles for most subjects in the first cohort. Correlated functional status among segregating V segments might reflect linkage disequilibrium, but an unknown experimental factor could not be ruled out. In a later analysis, the rate of TCR association differed among HLA loci, with DRB1 alleles having the most associated TCRs and HLA-C alleles having the fewest. When HLA alleles, especially DR and DQ, strongly co-occurred, TCR associations were difficult to assign to individual alleles. The earlier analysis of almost 600 of the donors excluded approximately 17 rarely observed V segments, including chromosome 9 orphons, because counts were too low. Compared with equally common non-associated chains, HLA-associated TCR beta chains in a later analysis were more clonally expanded and had lower generation probabilities. Because some donors lacked HLA typing at each locus, the association tests relied only on the typed subset. Sequencing depth was assumed to be roughly uniform across donors in the presence/absence analyses, though that assumption may not hold. A group of highly shared sequence variants was considered likely to be a technical artifact of the sequencing pipeline. In an earlier analysis of some 540 of the donors, most TCR beta V segments appeared in productive rearrangements about 87% or about 30% of the time, broadly matching IMGT annotations.

Receptors were amplified or captured by the immunoSEQ multiplex PCR assay. For the multiplex PCR, a mixture combining 60 forward primers for TCR Vbeta segments and 13 reverse primers for TCR Jbeta segments was used. A multiplex PCR assay on genomic DNA amplified the CDR3 region of rearranged TCR beta genes. The amplified TCR beta libraries were sequenced on the Illumina HiSeq System as 87-base-pair reads. Concerning the study's data processing: A later analysis tallied around 80 million unique TCR beta chains across the 666 repertoires, and around 9.9 million of those chains were shared by two or more donors. To remove PCR and sequencing errors, raw reads were error-corrected and collapsed into unique sequences using a nearest-neighbor algorithm that merged closely related sequences. V, D and J gene segments were assigned by aligning CDR3 sequences to IMGT reference sequences. For a sequence to be retained, at least a six-nucleotide match to both a V gene segment and a J gene segment was required. Rearrangements were called productive when the CDR3 lacked stop codons and stayed in frame with V and J; all others were non-productive. Following IMGT convention, CDR3 was defined as the stretch from the second conserved V-encoded cysteine up to the conserved J-encoded phenylalanine. The earlier analysis of approximately 500 of the donors excluded sequences that lacked an unambiguous match to a single V gene segment. An earlier analysis of a few hundred of the donors classified V segments as functional when productive rearrangements were above 56.7% and as segregating when the standard deviation between donors was above 5%. A statistical classification framework was developed to diagnose cytomegalovirus status using the catalog of TCR beta chain sequences. In a later analysis, TCR nucleotide sequences were compared against IMGT/GENE-DB human TR gene sequences so that V and J genes could be assigned. A later analysis assigned CDR3 sequences and most-parsimonious VDJ recombination scenarios with the TCRdist pipeline. In a later analysis, each TCR beta chain was defined by its CDR3 amino acid sequence together with its V-gene family, and reads lacking a unique V-gene family were excluded. A later analysis removed 450 to 600 highly shared, low-generation-probability nucleotide sequences to deal with suspected cross-contamination and a sequencing artifact. For each public chain, a later analysis derived a clonal expansion index from normalized ranks of inferred template counts within each repertoire. Generation probabilities in a later analysis came from a VDJ recombination model fitted to out-of-frame rearrangements, and those results were checked against IGoR. Hypergeometric tests were used in a later analysis to score TCR-TCR, TCR-HLA and TCR-CMV co-occurrence, with a repertoire-size bias correction applied to the TCR pairs. False discovery rates were estimated in a later analysis by permuting HLA or CMV assignments 20 times. In a later analysis, co-occurring TCRs were grouped using DBSCAN, and TCRdist sequence similarity was added for clustering within HLA-allele-positive subsets. Repertoires with fewer than 30,000 or more than 120,000 public chains were left out of co-occurrence clustering, as were four to six repertoires with anomalous nucleotide sharing. TCRdb took this table from immuneACCESS and kept in-frame rearrangements with V and J called. Such tables lack part of the clones; where checked against another copy, unresolved V genes explain under half of the gap, and the rest is unexplained. V and J calls and clone size are as listed in that table; D and trimming were resolved from the DNA. Present in this sample are about 160,000 clones, approximately 70% of which were seen just once. The ten largest clones capture 6% to 7.5% of the sample.

About this clone: Its antigen is currently not known. No much larger clonotype is one base removed from it; base qualities were not supplied.

The cohort comprised some 700 healthy bone marrow donors. All cohort members were sampled while nominally healthy, although unrecorded immune exposures were likely present. The donor tested CMV seropositive, placing the donor among the approximately 290 seropositive members of the cohort. A peripheral blood sample was provided by each donor, and peripheral blood mononuclear cells were used for TCR beta sequencing. Genomic DNA was extracted from the blood cell samples with the Qiagen DNeasy Blood Extraction Kit. Unmatched junction bases come to 14, with V trimmed by 1 base and J by 1 base. Per the germline V gene (reference sequence), SGHNT is the CDR1 and YYREEE is the CDR2. Taken from cysteine to phenylalanine, the CDR3 has 19 residues. The DNA shown is the 57-base CDR3, in frame from base 1.

Sequencing input: PBMCs. The V gene is TRBV5-4 and the J gene is TRBJ2-3; the junction holds 8 bases that match TRBD2. The sequence derives from a man in his forties or fifties in good health and CMV-seropositive. The DNA reads TGTGCCAGCAGCTTGTCCCCTAGCGGGTGGGGCGCGGGCACAGATACGCAGTATTTT. Translation gives CASSLSPSGWGAGTDTQYF.